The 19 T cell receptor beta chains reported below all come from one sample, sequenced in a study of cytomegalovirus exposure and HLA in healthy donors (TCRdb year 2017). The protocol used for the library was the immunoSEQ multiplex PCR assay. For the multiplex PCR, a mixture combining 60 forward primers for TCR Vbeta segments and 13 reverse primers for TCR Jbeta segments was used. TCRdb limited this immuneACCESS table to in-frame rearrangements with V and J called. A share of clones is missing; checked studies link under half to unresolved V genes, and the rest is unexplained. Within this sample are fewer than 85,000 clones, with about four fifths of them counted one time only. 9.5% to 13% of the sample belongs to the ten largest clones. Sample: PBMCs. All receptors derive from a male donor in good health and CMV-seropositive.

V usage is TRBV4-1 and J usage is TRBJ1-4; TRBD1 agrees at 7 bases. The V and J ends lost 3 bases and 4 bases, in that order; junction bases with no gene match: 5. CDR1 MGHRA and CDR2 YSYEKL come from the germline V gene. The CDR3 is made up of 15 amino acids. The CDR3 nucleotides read TGCGCCAGCAGCCATCGGGACAGCAATAATGAAAAACTGTTTTTT. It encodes CASSHRDSNNEKLFF.

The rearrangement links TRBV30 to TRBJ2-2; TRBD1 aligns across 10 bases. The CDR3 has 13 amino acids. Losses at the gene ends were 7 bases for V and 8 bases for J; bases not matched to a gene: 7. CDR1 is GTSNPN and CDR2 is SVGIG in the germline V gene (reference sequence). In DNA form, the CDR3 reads TGTGCCTCCCCAGGGACAGGGGTGGGGGAGCTGTTTTTT. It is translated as CASPGTGVGELFF.

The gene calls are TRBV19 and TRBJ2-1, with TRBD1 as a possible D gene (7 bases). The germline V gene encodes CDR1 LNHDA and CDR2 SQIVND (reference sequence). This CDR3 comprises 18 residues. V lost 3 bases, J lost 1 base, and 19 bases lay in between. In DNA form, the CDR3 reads TGTGCCAGTAGTATCAGCCAGGGGGGCGTCGGATCCTACAATGAGCAGTTCTTC. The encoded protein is CASSISQGGVGSYNEQFF.

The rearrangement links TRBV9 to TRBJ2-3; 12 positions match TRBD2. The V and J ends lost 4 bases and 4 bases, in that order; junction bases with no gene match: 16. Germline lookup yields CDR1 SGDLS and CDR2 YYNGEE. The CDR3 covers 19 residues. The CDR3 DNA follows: TGTGCCAGCAGCTACCGCGGGCTAGCGGGAGGGGGCGACTCAGATACGCAGTATTTT. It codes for CASSYRGLAGGGDSDTQYF.

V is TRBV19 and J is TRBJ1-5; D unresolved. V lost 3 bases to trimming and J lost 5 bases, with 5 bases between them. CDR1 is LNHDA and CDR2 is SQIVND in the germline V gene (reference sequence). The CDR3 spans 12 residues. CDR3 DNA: TGTGCCAGTAGTATCGGGGATCAGCCCCAGCATTTT. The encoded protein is CASSIGDQPQHF.

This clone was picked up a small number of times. This CDR3 is CASSLSSTSGNTIYF. The CDR3 DNA reads TGCGCCAGCAGCTTGTCGTCTACTTCTGGAAACACCATATATTTT. The chain employs TRBV5-1 and TRBJ1-3; no clear D. V was cut by 1 base and J by 1 base, with 9 bases left in between. Looked up from germline, CDR1 is SGHRS and CDR2 is YFSETQ. This CDR3 region has 15 residues.

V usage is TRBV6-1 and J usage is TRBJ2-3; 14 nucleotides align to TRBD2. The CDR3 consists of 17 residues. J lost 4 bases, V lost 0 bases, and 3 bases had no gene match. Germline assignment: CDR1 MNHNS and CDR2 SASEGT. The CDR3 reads CASSEASTSGGADTQYF. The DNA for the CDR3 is TGTGCCAGCAGTGAAGCGTCGACTAGCGGGGGGGCAGATACGCAGTATTTT.

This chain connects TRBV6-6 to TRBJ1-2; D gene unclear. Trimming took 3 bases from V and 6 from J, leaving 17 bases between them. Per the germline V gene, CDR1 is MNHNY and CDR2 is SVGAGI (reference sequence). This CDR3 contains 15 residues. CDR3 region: CASSYLGQLSDGYTF. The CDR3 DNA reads TGTGCCAGCAGTTATCTTGGGCAATTGTCGGATGGCTACACCTTC.

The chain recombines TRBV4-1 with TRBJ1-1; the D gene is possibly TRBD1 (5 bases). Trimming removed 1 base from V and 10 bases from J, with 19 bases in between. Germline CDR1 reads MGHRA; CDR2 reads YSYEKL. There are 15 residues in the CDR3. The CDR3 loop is CASSQGDGGRGAAFF. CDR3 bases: TGCGCCAGCAGCCAAGGGGATGGGGGGAGGGGCGCAGCTTTCTTT.

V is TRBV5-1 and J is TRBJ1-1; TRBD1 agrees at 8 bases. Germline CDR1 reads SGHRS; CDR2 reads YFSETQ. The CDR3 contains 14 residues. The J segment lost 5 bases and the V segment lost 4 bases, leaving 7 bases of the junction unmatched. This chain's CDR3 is CASSQGAQVTEAFF. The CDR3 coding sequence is TGCGCCAGCAGCCAGGGGGCGCAGGTAACTGAAGCTTTCTTT.

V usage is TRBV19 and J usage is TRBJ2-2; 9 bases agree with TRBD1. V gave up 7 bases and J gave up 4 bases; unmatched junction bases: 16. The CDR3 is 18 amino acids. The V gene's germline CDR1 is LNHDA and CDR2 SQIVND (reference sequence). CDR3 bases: TGTGCCAGTATGGGAATTCCGGGACAGGGAATGGGCACCGGGGAGCTGTTTTTT. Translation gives CASMGIPGQGMGTGELFF.

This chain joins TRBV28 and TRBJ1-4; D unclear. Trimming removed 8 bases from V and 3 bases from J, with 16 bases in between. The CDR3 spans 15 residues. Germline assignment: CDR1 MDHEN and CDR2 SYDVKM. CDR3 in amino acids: CASSTGDASNEKLFF. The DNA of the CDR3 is TGTGCCAGCTCCACCGGAGACGCCTCTAATGAAAAACTGTTTTTT.

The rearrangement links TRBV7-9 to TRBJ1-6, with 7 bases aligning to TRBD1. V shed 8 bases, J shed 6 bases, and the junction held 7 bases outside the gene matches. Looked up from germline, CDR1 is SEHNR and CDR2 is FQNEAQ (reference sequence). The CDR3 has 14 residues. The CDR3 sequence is CASGTEPTNSPLHF. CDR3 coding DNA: TGTGCCAGCGGGACAGAACCGACTAATTCACCCCTCCACTTT.

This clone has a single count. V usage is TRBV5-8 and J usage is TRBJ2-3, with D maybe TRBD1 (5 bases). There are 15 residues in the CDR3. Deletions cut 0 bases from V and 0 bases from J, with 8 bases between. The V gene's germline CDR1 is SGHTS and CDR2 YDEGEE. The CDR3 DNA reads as TGTGCCAGCAGCTTGGGGCAGGGTAGCACAGATACGCAGTATTTT. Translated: CASSLGQGSTDTQYF.

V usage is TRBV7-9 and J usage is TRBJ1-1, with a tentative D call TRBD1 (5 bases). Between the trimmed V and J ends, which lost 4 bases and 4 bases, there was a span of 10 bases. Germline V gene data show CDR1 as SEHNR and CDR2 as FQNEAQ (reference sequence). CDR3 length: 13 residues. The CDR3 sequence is CASSSGGSTEAFF. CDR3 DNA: TGTGCCAGCAGCTCGGGGGGGAGCACTGAAGCTTTCTTT.

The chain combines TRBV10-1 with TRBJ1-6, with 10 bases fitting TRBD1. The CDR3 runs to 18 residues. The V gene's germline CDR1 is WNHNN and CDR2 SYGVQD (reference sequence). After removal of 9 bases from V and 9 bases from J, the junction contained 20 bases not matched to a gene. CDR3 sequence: CARTTGTGDPRTTSPLHF. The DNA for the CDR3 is TGCGCCAGAACCACGGGGACAGGGGACCCGAGGACCACTTCACCCCTCCACTTT.

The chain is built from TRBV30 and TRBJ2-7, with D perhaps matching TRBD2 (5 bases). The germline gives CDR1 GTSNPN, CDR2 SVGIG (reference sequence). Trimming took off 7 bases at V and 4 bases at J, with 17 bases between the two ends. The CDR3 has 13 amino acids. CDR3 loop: CASLGRGTYEQYF. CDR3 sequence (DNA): TGTGCCTCTTTAGGTCGGGGAACTTACGAGCAGTACTTC.

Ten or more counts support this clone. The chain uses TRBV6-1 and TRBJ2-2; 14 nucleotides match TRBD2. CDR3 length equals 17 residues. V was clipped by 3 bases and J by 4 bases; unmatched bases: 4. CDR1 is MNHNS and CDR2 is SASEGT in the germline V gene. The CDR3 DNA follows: TGTGCCAGCAGTGACGGGGGACTAGCGGGAGCCACCGGGGAGCTGTTTTTT. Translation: CASSDGGLAGATGELFF.

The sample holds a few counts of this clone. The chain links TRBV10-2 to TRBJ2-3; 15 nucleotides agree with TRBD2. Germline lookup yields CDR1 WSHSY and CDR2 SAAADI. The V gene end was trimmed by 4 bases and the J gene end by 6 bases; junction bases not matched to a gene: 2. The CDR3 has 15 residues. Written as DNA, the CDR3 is TGCGCCAGCAGTGCCGGGACTAGCGGGAGGGATACGCAGTATTTT. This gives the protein CASSAGTSGRDTQYF.